These 28 T cell receptor beta chains came from one sample sequenced in a study of cytomegalovirus exposure and HLA in healthy donors (TCRdb year 2017). Library prep was done by the immunoSEQ multiplex PCR assay. For the multiplex PCR, a mixture combining 60 forward primers for TCR Vbeta segments and 13 reverse primers for TCR Jbeta segments was used. TCRdb took over this immuneACCESS table, retaining in-frame rearrangements with V and J assigned. Such tables are incomplete; in checked studies, under half of the missing clones stem from an unresolved V gene, and the remainder is unexplained. In all, the sample holds 55,000 or so clones, and 70% to 85% of those were seen once. The top ten clones comprise 1.6% of the sample. The sample consisted of PBMCs. Every receptor here comes from a man aged 30-40 years in good health and CMV-seronegative.

This sequence joins TRBV10-3 and TRBJ2-5; possibly TRBD2 for D (6 bases). The CDR3 contains 13 residues. Germline CDR1 and CDR2: ENHRY and SYGVKD. The germline V and J ends were trimmed by 6 bases and 2 bases, with 10 bases remaining between them. DNA of the CDR3: TGTGCCATCAGGCGGGATGTACAAGAGACCCAGTACTTC. It specifies CAIRRDVQETQYF.

This rearrangement joins TRBV11-3 to TRBJ2-1; TRBD1 might be the D (5 bases). The CDR3 totals 12 residues. V lost 8 bases, J lost 5 bases, and 10 bases lay in between. Germline lookup yields CDR1 SGHNT and CDR2 YENEEA. CDR3 loop: CASGQIDNEQFF. The DNA of the CDR3 is TGTGCCAGCGGACAAATCGACAATGAGCAGTTCTTC.

V and J are TRBV20-1 and TRBJ1-2, with D unclear. V was cut by 6 bases and J by 6 bases, with 8 bases left in between. The germline V gene encodes CDR1 DFQATT and CDR2 SNEGSKA (reference sequence). The CDR3 is made up of 10 amino acids. The CDR3 region has the DNA TGCAGTGCCCAAAACAATGGCTACACCTTC. Its translation: CSAQNNGYTF.

The V gene is TRBV19, the J gene TRBJ2-1; TRBD2 agrees at 7 bases. There are 20 residues in the CDR3. CDR1 and CDR2 (germline): LNHDA, SQIVND (reference sequence). The trim removed 2 bases at V and 3 bases at J, leaving 19 bases unmatched. The CDR3 here is CASSIKFSRGFGLGYNEQFF. CDR3 bases: TGTGCCAGTAGTATAAAGTTCTCGCGGGGGTTTGGTCTTGGCTACAATGAGCAGTTCTTC.

In this sample, this clone turned up once. The CDR3 region has the DNA TGTGCCAGCAGCTCCTTAGCGGGGGCTAACAATGAGCAGTTCTTC. The encoded protein is CASSSLAGANNEQFF. The chain links TRBV7-6 to TRBJ2-1; 9 bases map to TRBD2. This CDR3 contains 15 residues. Germline V CDR1 and CDR2: SGHVS, FNYEAQ. Trimming took 4 bases from V and 5 from J; bases not matched to a gene: 6. Full variable domain (rest looked up from reference TRBV7-6 and TRBJ2-1): GAGVSQSPRYKVTKRGQDVALRCDPISGHVSLYWYRQALGQGPEFLTYFNYEAQQDKSGLPNDRFSAERPEGSISTLTIQRTEQRDSAMYRCASSSLAGANNEQFFGPGTRLTVL.

The gene calls are TRBV7-2 and TRBJ2-3; possibly TRBD2 for D (6 bases). Germline CDR1 SGHTA, CDR2 FQGNSA. The CDR3 has 19 amino acids. Trimming left V 4 bases short and J 2 bases short, with 25 bases between. DNA for the CDR3: TGTGCCAGCAGCTCACCCCCCCTCTTTGGAGGGAGCTTCACAGATACGCAGTATTTT. This gives the protein CASSSPPLFGGSFTDTQYF.

This clone was recorded once. This chain links TRBV7-9 with TRBJ2-1, with 7 bases matching TRBD2. After removal of 5 bases from V and 10 bases from J, the junction contained 14 bases not matched to a gene. The CDR3 has 15 residues. Germline V gene sequence: CDR1 SEHNR, CDR2 FQNEAQ (reference sequence). For the CDR3, the DNA is TGTGCCAGCAGCCAAGGACCGGGGAGGGCAATGGAGCAGTTCTTC. Encoded protein: CASSQGPGRAMEQFF.

The chain combines TRBV10-1 with TRBJ2-1; a weak D match, TRBD1 (6 bases). The V end lost 3 bases, the J end lost 6 bases, and 21 bases lay between the germline ends. Germline-derived CDR1 and CDR2 are WNHNN and SYGVQD (reference sequence). The CDR3 totals 17 residues. CDR3 DNA: TGCGCCAGCAGTGACCACCAACAGGGATCAGCCGGCAATGAGCAGTTCTTC. Its protein product is CASSDHQQGSAGNEQFF.

V and J are TRBV27 and TRBJ2-1; 8 bases are a match to TRBD2. V lost 2 bases to trimming and J lost 4 bases; unmatched junction nucleotides: 4. The CDR3 length is 15 residues. Per the germline V gene, CDR1 is MNHEY and CDR2 is SMNVEV (reference sequence). The CDR3 reads CASSLVAGGYNEQFF. The CDR3 nucleotides are TGTGCCAGCAGTTTAGTGGCGGGGGGATACAATGAGCAGTTCTTC.

Concerning this clone: Other DNA sequences from this sample encode an identical CDR3 as well. J is TRBJ2-7 and V is TRBV7-2; D not resolved. The length of the CDR3 is 11 residues. V lost 2 bases, J lost 3 bases, and 2 bases lay in between. Germline values: CDR1 SGHTA, CDR2 FQGNSA. This chain's CDR3 is CASSLRYEQYF. For the CDR3, the DNA is TGTGCCAGCAGCTTACGCTACGAGCAGTACTTC.

The chain is built from TRBV5-1 and TRBJ2-7, with 9 bases aligning to TRBD1. CDR3 length: 13 residues. V lost 0 bases and J lost 6; bases outside the gene matches: 1. The germline V gene encodes CDR1 SGHRS and CDR2 YFSETQ. CDR3 region: CASSLGTGAEQYF. CDR3 nucleotides: TGCGCCAGCAGCTTGGGGACAGGGGCCGAGCAGTACTTC.

V gene TRBV28 combines with J gene TRBJ1-5, with 7 positions matching TRBD1. This CDR3 region has 16 residues. V dropped 1 base and J dropped 0; count of bases not matched to a gene: 3. Germline values: CDR1 MDHEN, CDR2 SYDVKM. CDR3 sequence: CASSLSTGYSNQPQHF. The CDR3 region has the DNA TGTGCCAGCAGTTTATCGACAGGGTATAGCAATCAGCCCCAGCATTTT.

The chain employs TRBV5-1 and TRBJ1-1; the match to TRBD1 covers 9 bases. The germline V gene has CDR1 SGHRS and CDR2 YFSETQ. CDR3 length: 16 amino acids. Trimming took 0 bases from V and 3 from J; bases not matched to a gene: 6. The CDR3 reads CASSLGNRGLYTEAFF. The CDR3 bases are TGCGCCAGCAGCTTGGGGAACAGGGGGCTGTACACTGAAGCTTTCTTT. Looking up the rest from reference TRBV5-1 and TRBJ1-1 gives the full variable domain: KAGVTQTPRYLIKTRGQQVTLSCSPISGHRSVSWYQQTPGQGLQFLFEYFSETQRNKGNFPGRFSGRQFSNSRSEMNVSTLELGDSALYLCASSLGNRGLYTEAFFGQGTRLTVV.

V is TRBV15 and J is TRBJ2-7, with 7 bases matching TRBD1. The CDR3 extends over 17 amino acids. Germline V gene data show CDR1 as LNHNV and CDR2 as YYDKDF (reference sequence). With 1 base clipped from V and 0 bases from J, the junction kept 9 bases outside the gene matches. The CDR3 reads CATSRAPRTGTSYEQYF. DNA for the CDR3: TGTGCCACCAGCAGAGCACCTAGGACAGGAACCTCCTACGAGCAGTACTTC. Full variable domain (remainder filled in from reference TRBV15 and TRBJ2-7): DAMVIQNPRYQVTQFGKPVTLSCSQTLNHNVMYWYQQKSSQAPKLLFHYYDKDFNNEADTPDNFQSRRPNTSFCFLDIRSPGLGDTAMYLCATSRAPRTGTSYEQYFGPGTRLTVT.

V and J are TRBV6-6 and TRBJ2-2, with 10 bases matching TRBD1. Trimming cost V 4 bases and J 5 bases; bases outside gene matches: 7. Germline values: CDR1 MNHNY, CDR2 SVGAGI (reference sequence). This CDR3 spans 16 amino acids. The CDR3 region is CASSSSGTGVTGELFF. CDR3 bases: TGTGCCAGCAGTTCGTCCGGGACAGGGGTTACCGGGGAGCTGTTTTTT.

This sequence joins TRBV11-2 and TRBJ2-1; D may be TRBD1 (5 bases). Trimming cost V 1 base and J 10 bases, with 11 bases left between them. The CDR3 has 13 residues. Germline assignment: CDR1 SGHAT and CDR2 FQNNGV. The CDR3 nucleotides are TGTGCCAGCAGCTTAGGGGGCATCCCCGAGCAGTTCTTC. This sequence encodes CASSLGGIPEQFF.

V and J are TRBV7-9 and TRBJ1-1, with 7 bases aligning to TRBD1. Per germline, CDR1 SEHNR and CDR2 FQNEAQ (reference sequence). CDR3 size: 12 residues. Trimming at V came to 3 bases and at J to 7 bases, leaving 2 bases not matched to a gene. As DNA, the CDR3 is TGTGCCAGCAGCTTCGGGACAGTTGAAGCTTTCTTT. It is translated as CASSFGTVEAFF.

This chain uses TRBV18 with TRBJ1-1; tentatively, D is TRBD1 (6 bases). In germline, CDR1 is KGHSH, CDR2 LQKENI. V gave up 5 bases and J gave up 4 bases, with 17 bases separating them. CDR3 length: 15 residues. The CDR3 region is CASSEGQLDVTEAFF. The CDR3 DNA is TGTGCCAGCTCAGAAGGACAGCTTGACGTCACTGAAGCTTTCTTT.

The V gene is TRBV6-6, the J gene TRBJ1-5; 7 nucleotides match TRBD1. This CDR3 has 14 residues. The V and J ends lost 5 bases and 12 bases, in that order; junction bases with no gene match: 13. Per germline, CDR1 MNHNY and CDR2 SVGAGI (reference sequence). CDR3 loop: CASSPQGTHSHQHF. The CDR3 DNA follows: TGTGCCAGCAGTCCACAGGGGACGCATAGCCACCAGCATTTT.

This chain joins TRBV19 and TRBJ2-3; 10 positions match TRBD2. The ends lost 6 bases at V and 1 base at J; junction bases unmatched: 10. The CDR3 runs 17 residues. CDR1 and CDR2 (germline): LNHDA, SQIVND (reference sequence). The CDR3 loop is CASRDGAGTSGTDTQYF. The DNA of the CDR3 is TGTGCCAGTAGGGACGGAGCCGGGACTAGCGGCACAGATACGCAGTATTTT.

The chain links TRBV12-5 to TRBJ2-7; D might be TRBD1 (5 bases). This CDR3 comprises 11 residues. Germline assignment: CDR1 LGHNT and CDR2 FRNRAP. The germline V and J ends were trimmed by 3 bases and 5 bases, with 5 bases remaining between them. Written as DNA, the CDR3 is TGTGCTAGTGGTTTAGGGGACGAGCAGTACTTC. Translating gives CASGLGDEQYF.

The rearrangement links TRBV19 to TRBJ1-6; D may be TRBD1 (6 bases). Per germline, CDR1 LNHDA and CDR2 SQIVND (reference sequence). This CDR3 region has 14 residues. With 10 bases removed from V and 5 bases from J, the gap between germline ends came to 15 bases. The CDR3 reads CATRGGPDNSPLHF. CDR3 nucleotides: TGTGCCACCCGGGGGGGCCCCGATAATTCACCCCTCCACTTT.

The V gene is TRBV14, the J gene TRBJ1-2; 7 positions match TRBD1. CDR1 SGHDN and CDR2 FVKESK come from the germline V gene. Trimming at V came to 1 base and at J to 8 bases, leaving 7 bases not matched to a gene. This CDR3 comprises 14 residues. The CDR3 protein is CASSQVLTGSGYTF. CDR3 DNA sequence: TGTGCCAGCAGCCAAGTATTGACAGGGAGCGGCTACACCTTC.

J is TRBJ2-1 and V is TRBV7-2, with 8 bases aligning to TRBD2. This CDR3 contains 15 residues. Trimming removed 1 base from V and 7 bases from J; junction bases left unmatched: 6. Germline V gene sequence: CDR1 SGHTA, CDR2 FQGNSA. The CDR3: CASSLGGTRRNEQFF. CDR3 coding DNA: TGTGCCAGCAGCTTAGGGGGGACTAGACGAAATGAGCAGTTCTTC.

This clone was counted a few times. The chain has TRBV12-5 and TRBJ2-5, with 13 bases aligning to TRBD2. Germline assignment: CDR1 LGHNT and CDR2 FRNRAP. The CDR3 covers 16 residues. Trimming removed 6 bases from V and 2 bases from J; junction bases left unmatched: 6. CDR3 sequence (DNA): TGTGCTAGTGGCTCCGGGACTAGCGGGGCTCAAGAGACCCAGTACTTC. Translation: CASGSGTSGAQETQYF.

The chain couples TRBV4-2 to TRBJ2-7, with a weak D call TRBD2 (5 bases). Germline CDR1 and CDR2: LGHNA and YNFKEQ. The CDR3 is 15 amino acids. With 0 bases removed from V and 0 bases from J, the gap between germline ends came to 9 bases. CDR3 bases: TGTGCCAGCAGCCAAGATTTCGAGGGCTCCTACGAGCAGTACTTC. This codes for CASSQDFEGSYEQYF.

CDR3 region: CALGAEDTQYF. The CDR3 DNA follows: TGTGCCTTAGGGGCAGAGGATACGCAGTATTTT. The gene calls are TRBV2 and TRBJ2-3, with D possibly matching TRBD1 (5 bases). This CDR3 is built from 11 residues. V was cut by 11 bases and J by 6 bases, with 12 bases left in between. CDR1 is SNHLY and CDR2 is FYNNEI in the germline V gene.

The count of this clone is one. The gene calls are TRBV4-1 and TRBJ1-2; D is unresolved. The CDR3 consists of 12 residues. V was pared by 0 bases and J by 4 bases, with 3 bases between. The germline gives CDR1 MGHRA, CDR2 YSYEKL. The CDR3 region is CASSQDRYGYTF. CDR3 coding DNA: TGCGCCAGCAGCCAAGACCGCTATGGCTACACCTTC.